The present T cell receptor beta chain was sequenced within a study of early T cells in non-severe SARS-CoV-2 infection. This clonotype is medium-sized by share. A single record per CDR3 protein comes from TCRdb applying MiXCR to the 5' RACE reads. The repertoire holds about 32,000 distinct CDR3 sequences, with 3.5% to 5% as singletons. Per the germline V gene, CDR1 is SGHDT and CDR2 is YYEEEE. This CDR3 spans 12 amino acids. The ends were cut back, 0 bases at V and 2 bases at J, with 3 bases in the middle. Sequencing was carried out using whole blood. The sequence came from an adult who was a healthcare worker with PCR-confirmed SARS-CoV-2 infection or an uninfected control (not recorded which). The chain links TRBV5-6 to TRBJ2-7; no definite D call. The CDR3 bases are TGTGCCAGCAGCTTGGGTGCCTACGAGCAGTACTTC. This sequence encodes CASSLGAYEQYF.